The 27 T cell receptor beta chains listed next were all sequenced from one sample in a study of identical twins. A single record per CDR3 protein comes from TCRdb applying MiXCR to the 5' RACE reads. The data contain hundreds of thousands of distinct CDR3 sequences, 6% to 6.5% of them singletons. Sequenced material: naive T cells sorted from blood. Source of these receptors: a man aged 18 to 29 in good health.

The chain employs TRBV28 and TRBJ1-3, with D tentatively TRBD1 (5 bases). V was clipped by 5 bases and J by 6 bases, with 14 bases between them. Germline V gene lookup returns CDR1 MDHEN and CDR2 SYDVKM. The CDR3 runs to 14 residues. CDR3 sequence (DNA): TGTGCCAGCAGTCTACTAAAAGGGGAAAACACCATATATTTT. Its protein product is CASSLLKGENTIYF. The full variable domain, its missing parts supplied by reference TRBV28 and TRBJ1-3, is DVKVTQSSRYLVKRTGEKVFLECVQDMDHENMFWYRQDPGLGLRLIYFSYDVKMKEKGDIPEGYSVSREKKERFSLILESASTNQTSMYLCASSLLKGENTIYFGEGSWLTVV.

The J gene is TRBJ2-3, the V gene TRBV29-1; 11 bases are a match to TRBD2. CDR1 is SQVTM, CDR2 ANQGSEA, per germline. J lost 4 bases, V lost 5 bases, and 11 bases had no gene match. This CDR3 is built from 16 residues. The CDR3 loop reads CSVLAPLAGVADTQYF. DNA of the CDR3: TGCAGCGTTTTGGCCCCACTAGCGGGAGTCGCAGATACGCAGTATTTT.

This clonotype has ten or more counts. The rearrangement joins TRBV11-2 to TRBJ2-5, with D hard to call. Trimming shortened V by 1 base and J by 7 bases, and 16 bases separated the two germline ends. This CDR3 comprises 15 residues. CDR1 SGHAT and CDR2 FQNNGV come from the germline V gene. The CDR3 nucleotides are TGTGCCAGCAGCTTAGGGGCAGGCGGCCGAGGGACCCAGTACTTC. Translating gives CASSLGAGGRGTQYF.

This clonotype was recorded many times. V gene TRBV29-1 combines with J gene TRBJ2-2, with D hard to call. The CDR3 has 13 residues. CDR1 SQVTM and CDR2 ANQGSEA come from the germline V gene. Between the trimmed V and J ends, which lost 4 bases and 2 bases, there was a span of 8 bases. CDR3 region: CSVGVSNTGELFF. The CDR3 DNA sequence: TGCAGCGTTGGGGTCAGTAACACCGGGGAGCTGTTTTTT.

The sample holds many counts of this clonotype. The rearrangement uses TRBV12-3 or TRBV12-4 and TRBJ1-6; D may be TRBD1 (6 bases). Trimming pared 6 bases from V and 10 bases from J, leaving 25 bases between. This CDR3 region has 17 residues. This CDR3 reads CASSPSGAMRVNSPLHF. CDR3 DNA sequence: TGTGCCAGCAGCCCGTCGGGGGCAATGCGCGTGAACTCACCCCTCCACTTT.

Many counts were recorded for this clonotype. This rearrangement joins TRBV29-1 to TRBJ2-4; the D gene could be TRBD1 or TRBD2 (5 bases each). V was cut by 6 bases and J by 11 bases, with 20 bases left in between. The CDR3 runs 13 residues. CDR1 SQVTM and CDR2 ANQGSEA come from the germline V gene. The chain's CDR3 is CSVPGTPPWVQYF. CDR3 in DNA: TGCAGCGTGCCCGGGACGCCCCCCTGGGTTCAGTACTTC.

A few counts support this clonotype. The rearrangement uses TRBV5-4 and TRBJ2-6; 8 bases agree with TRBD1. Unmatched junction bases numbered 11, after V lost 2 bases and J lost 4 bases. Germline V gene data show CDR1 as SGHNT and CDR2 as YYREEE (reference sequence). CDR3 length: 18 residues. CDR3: CASSFMTGDLLGANVLTF. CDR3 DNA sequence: TGTGCCAGCAGCTTCATGACAGGGGACCTTCTGGGGGCCAACGTCCTGACTTTC.

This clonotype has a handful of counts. CDR3 in DNA: TGTGCCAGTGGACAGCTCTATGGCTACACCTTC. Translation gives CASGQLYGYTF. The chain joins TRBV19 to TRBJ1-2; TRBD1 might be the D (6 bases). The V end was cut by 8 bases, the J end by 4 bases, with 8 bases between. Germline CDR1 reads LNHDA; CDR2 reads SQIVND (reference sequence). The CDR3 is 11 amino acids. Based on the CDR3 plus reference TRBV19 and TRBJ1-2, the full variable domain is DGGITQSPKYLFRKEGQNVTLSCEQNLNHDAMYWYRQDPGQGLRLIYYSQIVNDFQKGDIAEGYSVSREKKESFPLTVTSAQKNPTAFYLCASGQLYGYTFGSGTRLTVV.

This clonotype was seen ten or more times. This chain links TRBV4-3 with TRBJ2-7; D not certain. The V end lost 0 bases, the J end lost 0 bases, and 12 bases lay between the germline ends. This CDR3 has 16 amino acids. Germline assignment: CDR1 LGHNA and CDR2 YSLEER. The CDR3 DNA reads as TGCGCCAGCAGCCAAGATATAGCAGGCCGCTCCTACGAGCAGTACTTC. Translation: CASSQDIAGRSYEQYF.

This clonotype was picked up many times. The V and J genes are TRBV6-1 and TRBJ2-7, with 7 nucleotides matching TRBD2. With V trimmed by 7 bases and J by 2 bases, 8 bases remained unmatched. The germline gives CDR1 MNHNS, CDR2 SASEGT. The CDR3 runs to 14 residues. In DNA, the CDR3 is TGTGCCAGCACCCCCGGGGGGTCCCCCTACGAGCAGTACTTC. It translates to CASTPGGSPYEQYF.

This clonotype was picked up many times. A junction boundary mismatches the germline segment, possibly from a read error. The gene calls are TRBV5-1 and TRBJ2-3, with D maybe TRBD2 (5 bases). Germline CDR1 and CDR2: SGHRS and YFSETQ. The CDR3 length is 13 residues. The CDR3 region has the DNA TGCGCCAGCAGCTTGGCAGCGGCAGAGACGCAGTATTTT. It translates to CASSLAAAETQYF.

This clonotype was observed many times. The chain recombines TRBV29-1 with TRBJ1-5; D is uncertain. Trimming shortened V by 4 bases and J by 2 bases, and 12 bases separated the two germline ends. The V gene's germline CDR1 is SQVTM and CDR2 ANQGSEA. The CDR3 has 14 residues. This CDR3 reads CSVALGSGNQPQHF. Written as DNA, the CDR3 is TGCAGCGTTGCCCTAGGTAGTGGCAATCAGCCCCAGCATTTT.

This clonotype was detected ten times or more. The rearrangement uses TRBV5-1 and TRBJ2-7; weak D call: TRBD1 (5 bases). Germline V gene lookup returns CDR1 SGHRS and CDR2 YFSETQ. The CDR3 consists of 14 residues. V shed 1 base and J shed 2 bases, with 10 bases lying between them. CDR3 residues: CASSLRAGTYEQYV. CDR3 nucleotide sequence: TGCGCCAGCAGCTTGAGGGCAGGGACCTACGAGCAGTACGTC.

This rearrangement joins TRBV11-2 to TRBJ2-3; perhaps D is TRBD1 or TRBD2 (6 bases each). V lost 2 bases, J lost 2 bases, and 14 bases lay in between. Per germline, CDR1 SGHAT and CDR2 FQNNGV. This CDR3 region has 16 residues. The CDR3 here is CASSLRRRGDTDTQYF. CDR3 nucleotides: TGTGCCAGCAGCTTACGACGGAGGGGGGACACAGATACGCAGTATTTT.

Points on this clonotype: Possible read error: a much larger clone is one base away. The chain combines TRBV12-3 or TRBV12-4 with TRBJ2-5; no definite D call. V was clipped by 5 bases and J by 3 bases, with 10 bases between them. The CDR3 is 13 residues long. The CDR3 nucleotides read TGTGCCAGCAGTGACCGAAGCAAAGAGACCCAGTACTTC. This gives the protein CASSDRSKETQYF.

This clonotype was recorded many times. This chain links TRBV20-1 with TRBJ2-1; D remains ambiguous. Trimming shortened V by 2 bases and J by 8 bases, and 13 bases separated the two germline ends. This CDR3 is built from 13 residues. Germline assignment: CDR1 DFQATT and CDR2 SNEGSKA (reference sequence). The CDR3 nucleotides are TGCAGTGCTAGAAGTAGGTCTGGGGATGAGCAGTTCTTC. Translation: CSARSRSGDEQFF.

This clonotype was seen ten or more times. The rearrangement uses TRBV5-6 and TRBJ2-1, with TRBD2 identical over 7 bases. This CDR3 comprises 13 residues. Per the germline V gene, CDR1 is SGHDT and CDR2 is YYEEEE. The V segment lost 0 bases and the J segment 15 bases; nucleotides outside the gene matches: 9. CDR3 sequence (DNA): TGTGCCAGCAGCTTGGGAGGGAGGGCCGCCCCGTTCTTC. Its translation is CASSLGGRAAPFF.

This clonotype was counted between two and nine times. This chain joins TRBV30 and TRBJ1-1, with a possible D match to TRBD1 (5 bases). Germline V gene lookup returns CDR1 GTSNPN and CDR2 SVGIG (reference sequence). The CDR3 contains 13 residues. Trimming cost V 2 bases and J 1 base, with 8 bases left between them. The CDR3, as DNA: TGTGCCTGGAGTCCCACAGGGAACACTGAAGCTTTCTTT. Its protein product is CAWSPTGNTEAFF.

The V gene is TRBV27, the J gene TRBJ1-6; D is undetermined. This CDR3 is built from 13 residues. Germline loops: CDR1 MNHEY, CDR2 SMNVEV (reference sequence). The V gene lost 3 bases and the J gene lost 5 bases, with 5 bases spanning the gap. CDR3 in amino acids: CASSFNNNSPLHF. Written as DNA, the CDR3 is TGTGCCAGCAGTTTCAACAATAATTCACCCCTCCACTTT.

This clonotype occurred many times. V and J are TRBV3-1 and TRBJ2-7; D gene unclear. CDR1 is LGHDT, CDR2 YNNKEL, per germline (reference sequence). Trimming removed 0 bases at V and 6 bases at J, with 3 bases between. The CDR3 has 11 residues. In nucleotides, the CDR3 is TGTGCCAGCAGCCAAGAATCCGAGCAGTACTTC. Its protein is CASSQESEQYF.

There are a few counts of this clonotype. For the CDR3, the DNA is TGCAGCGTTGAAGATCGGGCTAGCGGGGCTATCTACAATGAGCAGTTCTTC. Protein product: CSVEDRASGAIYNEQFF. The V call is TRBV29-1, the J call TRBJ2-1, with 9 bases that match TRBD2. This CDR3 has 17 amino acids. V trimming: 0 bases; J trimming: 3 bases; junction bases outside the gene matches: 9. Germline CDR1 and CDR2: SQVTM and ANQGSEA.

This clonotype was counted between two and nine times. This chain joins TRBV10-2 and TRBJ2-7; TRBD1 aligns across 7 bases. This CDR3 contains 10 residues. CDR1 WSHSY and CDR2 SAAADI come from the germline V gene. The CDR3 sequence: CASSHRGRDV. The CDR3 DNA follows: TGCGCCAGCAGCCACAGGGGAAGGGACGTC.

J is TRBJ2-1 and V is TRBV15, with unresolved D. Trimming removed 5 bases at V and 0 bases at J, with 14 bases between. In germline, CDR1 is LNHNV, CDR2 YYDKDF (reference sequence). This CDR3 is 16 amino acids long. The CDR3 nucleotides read TGTGCCACCAGCCCTGTAAGGGAAAGCTCCTACAATGAGCAGTTCTTC. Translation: CATSPVRESSYNEQFF.

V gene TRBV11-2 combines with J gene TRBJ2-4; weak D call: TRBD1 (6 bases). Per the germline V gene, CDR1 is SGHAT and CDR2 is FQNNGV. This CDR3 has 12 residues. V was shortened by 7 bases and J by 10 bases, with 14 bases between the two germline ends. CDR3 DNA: TGTGCCAGCACCCTCAGGGGAGATATTCAGTACTTC. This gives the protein CASTLRGDIQYF.

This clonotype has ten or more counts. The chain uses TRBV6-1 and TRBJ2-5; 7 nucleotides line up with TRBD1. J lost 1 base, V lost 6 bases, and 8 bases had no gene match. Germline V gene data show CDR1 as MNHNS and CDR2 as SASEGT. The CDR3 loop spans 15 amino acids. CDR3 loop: CASRSGQAPQETQYF. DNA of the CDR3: TGTGCCAGCAGATCTGGACAGGCCCCCCAAGAGACCCAGTACTTC.

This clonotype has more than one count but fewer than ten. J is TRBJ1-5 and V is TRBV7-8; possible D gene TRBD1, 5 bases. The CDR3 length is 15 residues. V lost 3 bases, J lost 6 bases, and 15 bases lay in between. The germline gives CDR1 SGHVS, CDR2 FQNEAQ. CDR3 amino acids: CASSFTGKATQPQHF. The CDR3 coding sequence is TGTGCCAGCAGCTTTACAGGCAAGGCGACTCAGCCCCAGCATTTT.

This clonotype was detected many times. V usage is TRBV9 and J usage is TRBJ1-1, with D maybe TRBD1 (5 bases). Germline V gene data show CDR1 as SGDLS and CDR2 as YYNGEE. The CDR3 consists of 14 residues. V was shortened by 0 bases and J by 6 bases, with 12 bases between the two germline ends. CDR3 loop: CASSVEAGRSEAFF. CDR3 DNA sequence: TGTGCCAGCAGCGTAGAGGCAGGGAGGTCTGAAGCTTTCTTT. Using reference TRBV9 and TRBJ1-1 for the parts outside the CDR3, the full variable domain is DSGVTQTPKHLITATGQRVTLRCSPRSGDLSVYWYQQSLDQGLQFLIQYYNGEERAKGNILERFSAQQFPDLHSELNLSSLELGDSALYFCASSVEAGRSEAFFGQGTRLTVV.